This T cell receptor (beta chain) derives from a study of control samples from healthy donors and cancer patients. The method was immunoSEQ multiplex PCR; TCRdb's version includes in-frame clones alone and lacks a portion of them. The sample has some 54,000 clones, around 97% seen once; the top ten hold around 1.9%. Looked up from germline, CDR1 is MNHEY and CDR2 is SVGAGI. This CDR3 is built from 14 residues. Trimming removed 3 bases at V and 0 bases at J, with 8 bases between. Material for sequencing was blood. The genes are TRBV6-5 and TRBJ1-1, with D hard to call. This clonotype was obtained from a woman younger than 45 in good health. The CDR3 loop reads CASSYGRLNTEAFF. The CDR3 DNA reads TGTGCCAGCAGTTATGGGCGGCTGAACACTGAAGCTTTCTTT.